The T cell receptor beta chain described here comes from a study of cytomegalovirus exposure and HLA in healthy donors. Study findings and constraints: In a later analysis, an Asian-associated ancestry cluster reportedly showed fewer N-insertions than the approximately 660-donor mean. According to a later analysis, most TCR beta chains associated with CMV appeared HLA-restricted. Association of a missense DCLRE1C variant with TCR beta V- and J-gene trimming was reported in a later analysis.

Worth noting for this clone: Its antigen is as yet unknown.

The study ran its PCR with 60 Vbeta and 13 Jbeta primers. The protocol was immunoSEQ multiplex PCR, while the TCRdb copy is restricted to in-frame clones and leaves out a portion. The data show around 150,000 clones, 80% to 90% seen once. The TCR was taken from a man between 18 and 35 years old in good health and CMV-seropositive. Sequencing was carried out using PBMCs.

The CDR3 DNA reads TGTGCCAGCAGCTTAGAGTGGTCAGGGGATACCTACGAGCAGTACTTC. The encoded protein is CASSLEWSGDTYEQYF. The V gene is TRBV11-2, the J gene TRBJ2-5; D is possibly TRBD1 (6 bases). The J call may be incorrect, as the DNA end agrees better with TRBJ2-7. The CDR3 has 16 amino acids. Germline CDR1 and CDR2: SGHAT and FQNNGV.